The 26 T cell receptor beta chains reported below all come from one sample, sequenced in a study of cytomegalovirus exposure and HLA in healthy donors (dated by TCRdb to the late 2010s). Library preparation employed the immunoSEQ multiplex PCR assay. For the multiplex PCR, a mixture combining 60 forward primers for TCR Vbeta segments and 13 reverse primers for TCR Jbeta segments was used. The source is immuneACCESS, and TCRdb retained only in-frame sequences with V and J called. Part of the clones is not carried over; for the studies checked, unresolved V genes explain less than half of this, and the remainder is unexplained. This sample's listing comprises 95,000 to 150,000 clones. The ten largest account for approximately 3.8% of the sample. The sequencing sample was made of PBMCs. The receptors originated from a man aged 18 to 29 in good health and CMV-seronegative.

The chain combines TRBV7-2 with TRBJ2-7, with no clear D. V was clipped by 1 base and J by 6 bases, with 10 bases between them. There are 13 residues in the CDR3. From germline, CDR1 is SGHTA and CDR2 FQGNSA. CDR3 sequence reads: CASSLDLPGEQYF. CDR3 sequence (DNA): TGTGCCAGCAGCTTAGACTTACCCGGCGAGCAGTACTTC.

The CDR3 DNA is TGTGCCAGCAGCTTAAGCTCCAGGGGAAGAGAGACCCAGTACTTC. This translates into CASSLSSRGRETQYF. The J gene is TRBJ2-5, the V gene TRBV7-3, with TRBD1 as a possible D gene (6 bases). Trimming left V 1 base short and J 4 bases short, with 13 bases between. Germline V CDR1 and CDR2: SGHTA, FQGTGA. The CDR3 has 15 amino acids.

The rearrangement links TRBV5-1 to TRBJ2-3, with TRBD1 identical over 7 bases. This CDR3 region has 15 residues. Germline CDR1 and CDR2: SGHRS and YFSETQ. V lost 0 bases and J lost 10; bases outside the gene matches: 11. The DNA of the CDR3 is TGCGCCAGCAGCTTGGGACAGGGAAGGCTCAATGCGCAGTATTTT. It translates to CASSLGQGRLNAQYF.

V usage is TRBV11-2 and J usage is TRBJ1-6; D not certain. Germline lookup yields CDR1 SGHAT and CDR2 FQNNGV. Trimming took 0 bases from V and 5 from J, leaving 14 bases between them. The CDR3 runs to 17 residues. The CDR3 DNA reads TGTGCCAGCAGCTTAGATTCGACAAGAAGAAATAATTCACCCCTCCACTTT. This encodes CASSLDSTRRNNSPLHF.

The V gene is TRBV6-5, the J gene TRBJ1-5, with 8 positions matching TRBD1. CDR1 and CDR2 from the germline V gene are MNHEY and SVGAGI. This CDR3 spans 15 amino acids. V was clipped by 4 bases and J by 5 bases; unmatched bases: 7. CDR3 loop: CASSFGQGRDQPQHF. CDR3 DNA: TGTGCCAGCAGTTTCGGACAGGGAAGAGATCAGCCCCAGCATTTT.

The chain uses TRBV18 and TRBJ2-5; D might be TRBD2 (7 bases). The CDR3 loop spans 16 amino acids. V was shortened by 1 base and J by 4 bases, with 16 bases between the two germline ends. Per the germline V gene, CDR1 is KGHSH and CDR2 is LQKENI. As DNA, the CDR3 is TGTGCCAGCTCACCACTAAGTGGGGGGGCCGGAGAGACCCAGTACTTC. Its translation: CASSPLSGGAGETQYF. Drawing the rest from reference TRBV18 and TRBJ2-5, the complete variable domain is NAGVMQNPRHLVRRRGQEARLRCSPMKGHSHVYWYRQLPEEGLKFMVYLQKENIIDESGMPKERFSAEFPKEGPSILRIQQVVRGDSAAYFCASSPLSGGAGETQYFGPGTRLLVL.

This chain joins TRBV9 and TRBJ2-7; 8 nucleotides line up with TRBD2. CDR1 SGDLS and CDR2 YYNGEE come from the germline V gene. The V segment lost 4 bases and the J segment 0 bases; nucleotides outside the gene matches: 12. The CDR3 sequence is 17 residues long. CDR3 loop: CASSQSRSGSTSYEQYF. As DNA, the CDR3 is TGTGCCAGCAGCCAATCTCGCAGCGGGAGTACCTCCTACGAGCAGTACTTC.

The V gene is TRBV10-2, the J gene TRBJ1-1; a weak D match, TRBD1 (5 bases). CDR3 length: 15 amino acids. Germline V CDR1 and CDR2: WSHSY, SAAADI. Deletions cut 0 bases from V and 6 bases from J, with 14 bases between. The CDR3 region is CASSESGPAGPEAFF. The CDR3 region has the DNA TGCGCCAGCAGTGAGTCGGGGCCGGCAGGACCTGAAGCTTTCTTT.

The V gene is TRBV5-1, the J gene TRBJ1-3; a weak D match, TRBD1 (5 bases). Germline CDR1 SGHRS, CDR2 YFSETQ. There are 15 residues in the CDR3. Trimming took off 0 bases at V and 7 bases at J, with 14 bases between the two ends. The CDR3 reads CASSLVGQGANTIYF. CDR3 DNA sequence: TGCGCCAGCAGCTTGGTGGGTCAGGGTGCGAACACCATATATTTT.

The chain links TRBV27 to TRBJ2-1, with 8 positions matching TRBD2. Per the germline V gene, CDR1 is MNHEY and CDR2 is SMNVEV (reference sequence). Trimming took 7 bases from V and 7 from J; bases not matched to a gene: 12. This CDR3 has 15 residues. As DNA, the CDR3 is TGTGCCAGCACCCCTCTCGGGAGGGGTTGGAATGAGCAGTTCTTC. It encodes CASTPLGRGWNEQFF.

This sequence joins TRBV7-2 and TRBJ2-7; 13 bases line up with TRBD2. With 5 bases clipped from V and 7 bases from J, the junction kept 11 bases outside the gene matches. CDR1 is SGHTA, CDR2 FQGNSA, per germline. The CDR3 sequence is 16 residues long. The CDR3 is CASSGQGTSGAREQYF. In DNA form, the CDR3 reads TGTGCCAGCAGCGGCCAAGGGACTAGCGGGGCTAGGGAGCAGTACTTC.

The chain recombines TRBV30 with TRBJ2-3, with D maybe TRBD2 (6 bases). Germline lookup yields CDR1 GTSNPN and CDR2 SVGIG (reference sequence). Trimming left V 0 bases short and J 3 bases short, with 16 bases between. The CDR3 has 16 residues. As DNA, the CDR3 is TGTGCCTGGAGTGTACTACTTTCCGGGGGTACAGATACGCAGTATTTT. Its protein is CAWSVLLSGGTDTQYF.

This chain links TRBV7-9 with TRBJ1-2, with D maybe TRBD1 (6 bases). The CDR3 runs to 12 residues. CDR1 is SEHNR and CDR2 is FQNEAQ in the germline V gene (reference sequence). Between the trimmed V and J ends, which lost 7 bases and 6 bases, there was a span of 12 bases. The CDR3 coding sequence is TGTGCCAGCACCCTACAGGGAAATGGCTACACCTTC. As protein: CASTLQGNGYTF. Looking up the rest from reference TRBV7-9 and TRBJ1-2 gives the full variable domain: DTGVSQNPRHKITKRGQNVTFRCDPISEHNRLYWYRQTLGQGPEFLTYFQNEAQLEKSRLLSDRFSAERPKGSFSTLEIQRTEQGDSAMYLCASTLQGNGYTFGSGTRLTVV.

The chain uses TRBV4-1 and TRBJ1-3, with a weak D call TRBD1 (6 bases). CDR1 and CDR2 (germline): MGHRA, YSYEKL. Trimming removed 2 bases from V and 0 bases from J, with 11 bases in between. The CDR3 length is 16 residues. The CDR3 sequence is CASSQNRDISGNTIYF. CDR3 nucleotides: TGCGCCAGCAGCCAAAACCGGGACATCTCTGGAAACACCATATATTTT.

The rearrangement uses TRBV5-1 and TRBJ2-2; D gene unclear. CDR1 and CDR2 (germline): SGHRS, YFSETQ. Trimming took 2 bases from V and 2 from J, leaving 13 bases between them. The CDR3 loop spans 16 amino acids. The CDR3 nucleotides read TGCGCCAGCAGCTTCGACTCTCCTTACAACACCGGGGAGCTGTTTTTT. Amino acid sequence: CASSFDSPYNTGELFF.

The CDR3 here is CASSFPISGANVLTF. The CDR3 bases are TGTGCCAGCAGCTTTCCCATCTCTGGGGCCAACGTCCTGACTTTC. The chain employs TRBV5-6 and TRBJ2-6; no clear D. V shed 2 bases and J shed 0 bases, with 6 bases lying between them. The CDR3 has 15 amino acids. Germline V CDR1 and CDR2: SGHDT, YYEEEE.

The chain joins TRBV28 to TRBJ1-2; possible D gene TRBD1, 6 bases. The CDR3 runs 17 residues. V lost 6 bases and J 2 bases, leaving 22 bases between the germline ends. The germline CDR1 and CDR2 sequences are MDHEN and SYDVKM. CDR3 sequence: CASSPGDTRRKNYGYTF. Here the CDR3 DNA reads TGTGCCAGCAGCCCCGGGGACACCCGTCGAAAGAACTATGGCTACACCTTC.

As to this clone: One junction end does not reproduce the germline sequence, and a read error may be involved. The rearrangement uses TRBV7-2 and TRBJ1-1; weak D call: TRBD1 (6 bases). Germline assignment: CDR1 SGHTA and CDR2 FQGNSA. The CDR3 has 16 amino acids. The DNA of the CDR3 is TGTGCCAGCAGCTTAGTTCGCAACAGGGCGTACACTGAAGCTTCCTTT. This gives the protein CASSLVRNRAYTEASF.

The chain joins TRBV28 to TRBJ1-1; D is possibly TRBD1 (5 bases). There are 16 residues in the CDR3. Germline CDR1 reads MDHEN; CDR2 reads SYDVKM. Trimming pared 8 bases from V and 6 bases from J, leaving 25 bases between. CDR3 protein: CASGIRLREWGAEAFF. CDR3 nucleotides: TGTGCCAGCGGAATCAGACTTAGGGAGTGGGGGGCTGAAGCTTTCTTT.

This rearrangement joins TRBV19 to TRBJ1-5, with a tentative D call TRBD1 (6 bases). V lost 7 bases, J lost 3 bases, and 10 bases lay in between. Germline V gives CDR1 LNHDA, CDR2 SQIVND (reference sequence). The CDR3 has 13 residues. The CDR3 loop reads CASTHRVNQPQHF. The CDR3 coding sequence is TGTGCCAGTACCCACAGGGTCAATCAGCCCCAGCATTTT.

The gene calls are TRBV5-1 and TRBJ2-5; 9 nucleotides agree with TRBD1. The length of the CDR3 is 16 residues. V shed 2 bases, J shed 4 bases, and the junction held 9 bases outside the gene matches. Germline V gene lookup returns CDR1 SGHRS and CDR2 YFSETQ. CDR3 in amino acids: CASSLGQGISTETQYF. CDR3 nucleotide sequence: TGCGCCAGCAGCTTAGGACAGGGGATTAGCACAGAGACCCAGTACTTC.

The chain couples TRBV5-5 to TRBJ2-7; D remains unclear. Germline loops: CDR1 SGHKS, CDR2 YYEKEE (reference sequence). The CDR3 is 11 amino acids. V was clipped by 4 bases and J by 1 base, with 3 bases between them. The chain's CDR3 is CASSTSYEQYF. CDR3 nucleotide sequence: TGTGCCAGCAGCACATCCTACGAGCAGTACTTC.

CDR3 sequence reads: CASSTPEGYEQYF. The CDR3 coding sequence is TGCGCCAGCAGCACTCCCGAGGGCTACGAGCAGTACTTC. The chain couples TRBV5-1 to TRBJ2-7, with D tentatively TRBD2 (5 bases). The V end was cut by 4 bases, the J end by 3 bases, with 11 bases between. The CDR3 sequence is 13 residues long. Germline lookup yields CDR1 SGHRS and CDR2 YFSETQ.

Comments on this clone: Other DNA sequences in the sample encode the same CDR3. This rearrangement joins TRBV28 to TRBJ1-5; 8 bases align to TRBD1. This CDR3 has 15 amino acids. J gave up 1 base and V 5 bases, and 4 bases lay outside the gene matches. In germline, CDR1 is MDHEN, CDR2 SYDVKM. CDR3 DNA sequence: TGTGCCAGCAGTCTCTACAGGGGGAGCAATCAGCCCCAGCATTTT. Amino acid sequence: CASSLYRGSNQPQHF. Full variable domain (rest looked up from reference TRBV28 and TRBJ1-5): DVKVTQSSRYLVKRTGEKVFLECVQDMDHENMFWYRQDPGLGLRLIYFSYDVKMKEKGDIPEGYSVSREKKERFSLILESASTNQTSMYLCASSLYRGSNQPQHFGDGTRLSIL.

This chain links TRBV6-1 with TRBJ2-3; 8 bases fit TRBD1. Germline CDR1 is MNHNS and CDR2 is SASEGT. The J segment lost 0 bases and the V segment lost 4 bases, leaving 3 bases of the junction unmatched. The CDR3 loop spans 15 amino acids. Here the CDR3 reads CASSVDRVSTDTQYF. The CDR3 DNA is TGTGCCAGCAGTGTGGACAGGGTGAGCACAGATACGCAGTATTTT.

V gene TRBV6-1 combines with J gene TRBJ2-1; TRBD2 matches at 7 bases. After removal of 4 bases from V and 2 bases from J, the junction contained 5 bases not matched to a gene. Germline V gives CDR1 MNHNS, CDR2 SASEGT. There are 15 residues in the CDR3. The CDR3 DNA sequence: TGTGCCAGCAGTGGGGGCGGGGGAACCTACAATGAGCAGTTCTTC. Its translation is CASSGGGGTYNEQFF.